The 26 T cell receptor beta chains below all came from one sample that was sequenced in a study of shared clonotypes between healthy human individuals. Sequencing was performed with immunoSEQ multiplex PCR; in TCRdb, only in-frame clones are kept and a portion is missing. The profile shows about 2 million clones, roughly 94% of them singletons. Sequencing used naive CD4+ T cells sorted from blood. Subset of the sample: CD45RA+ positively selected. These receptors originate from a man aged 18-30 years in good health.

The rearrangement uses TRBV21-1 and TRBJ2-7. TRBV21-1 is termed a pseudogene. The CDR3 sequence is 16 residues long. CDR3 sequence (DNA): TGTGCCAGCAGCAAAAAGTCCTTTATTGGGGCCTACGAGCAGTACTTC. Encoded protein: CASSKKSFIGAYEQYF.

The chain links TRBV30 to TRBJ1-6; D not certain. V was trimmed by 1 base and J by 5 bases, leaving 9 bases between them. Germline-derived CDR1 and CDR2 are GTSNPN and SVGIG (reference sequence). The CDR3 is made up of 14 amino acids. The CDR3 nucleotides read TGTGCCTGGAGTGGGCCGGCAGATAATTCACCCCTCCACTTT. Protein: CAWSGPADNSPLHF.

V is TRBV10-3 and J is TRBJ2-3; 9 bases align to TRBD1. The CDR3 runs to 16 residues. Germline loops: CDR1 ENHRY, CDR2 SYGVKD. J gave up 2 bases and V 4 bases, and 7 bases lay outside the gene matches. This CDR3 is CAISGATGGPTDTQYF. The CDR3 DNA follows: TGTGCCATCAGTGGCGCTACAGGGGGCCCCACAGATACGCAGTATTTT.

The V gene is TRBV2, the J gene TRBJ2-2; D is undetermined. CDR1 is SNHLY, CDR2 FYNNEI, per germline. CDR3 length: 14 amino acids. With 6 bases removed from V and 7 bases from J, the gap between germline ends came to 15 bases. CDR3 residues: CASRRASLGGELFF. In DNA form, the CDR3 reads TGTGCCAGCAGACGGGCCTCCCTGGGCGGGGAGCTGTTTTTT.

This chain connects TRBV18 to TRBJ2-7, with D perhaps matching TRBD1 (6 bases). The length of the CDR3 is 17 residues. Per germline, CDR1 KGHSH and CDR2 LQKENI. Trimming cost V 3 bases and J 1 base, with 19 bases left between them. CDR3 coding DNA: TGTGCCAGCTCACCCCCGTTGAAGACAGGAGAATCCTACGAGCAGTACTTC. Its protein is CASSPPLKTGESYEQYF.

The chain carries TRBV14 and TRBJ2-7, with no clear D. Germline V lookup: CDR1 SGHDN, CDR2 FVKESK. The V and J ends lost 0 bases and 3 bases respectively, with 3 bases between them. This CDR3 is built from 12 residues. CDR3 amino acids: CASSQENYEQYF. The CDR3 nucleotides are TGTGCCAGCAGCCAAGAAAACTACGAGCAGTACTTC.

V is TRBV6-5 and J is TRBJ2-6; tentative D call: TRBD1 (6 bases). CDR3 size: 15 residues. Trimming left V 6 bases short and J 4 bases short, with 13 bases between. Germline CDR1 reads MNHEY; CDR2 reads SVGAGI. This CDR3 is CASRAGVDGANVLTF. CDR3 DNA sequence: TGTGCCAGCAGGGCAGGGGTTGACGGGGCCAACGTCCTGACTTTC.

The chain joins TRBV10-3 to TRBJ2-3; D possibly corresponds to TRBD1 (6 bases). V shed 4 bases and J shed 6 bases, with 14 bases lying between them. The germline V gene encodes CDR1 ENHRY and CDR2 SYGVKD. This CDR3 spans 14 amino acids. The CDR3 nucleotides are TGTGCCATCAGTGTTACAGGGAGAGCGGATACGCAGTATTTT. Translated: CAISVTGRADTQYF.

The V call is TRBV6-1, the J call TRBJ2-7; 8 positions agree with TRBD1. Unmatched junction bases numbered 8, after V lost 6 bases and J lost 1 base. The CDR3 sequence is 15 residues long. The germline V gene encodes CDR1 MNHNS and CDR2 SASEGT. CDR3 residues: CASSALDRGSYEQYF. The CDR3 DNA sequence: TGTGCCAGCAGCGCACTTGACAGGGGTTCCTACGAGCAGTACTTC.

V usage is TRBV27 and J usage is TRBJ2-3, with 14 bases fitting TRBD2. The length of the CDR3 is 15 residues. Germline values: CDR1 MNHEY, CDR2 SMNVEV (reference sequence). V lost 6 bases and J lost 6; bases outside the gene matches: 5. The CDR3 reads CASRTSGRAGDTQYF. The CDR3 coding sequence is TGTGCCAGCAGGACTAGCGGGAGGGCCGGCGATACGCAGTATTTT.

The chain links TRBV30 to TRBJ2-7, with D perhaps TRBD1 (6 bases). The CDR3 has 12 residues. CDR1 is GTSNPN and CDR2 is SVGIG in the germline V gene (reference sequence). V was shortened by 6 bases and J by 4 bases, with 13 bases between the two germline ends. Here the CDR3 DNA reads TGTGCCTGTCGCGGCAGGGGATACGAGCAGTACTTC. Translation gives CACRGRGYEQYF.

The chain joins TRBV5-1 to TRBJ2-1; 15 bases are a match to TRBD2. CDR3 length: 16 residues. Per the germline V gene, CDR1 is SGHRS and CDR2 is YFSETQ. V lost 3 bases and J lost 10; bases outside the gene matches: 8. This CDR3 is CASSSGLAGGLREQFF. CDR3 DNA sequence: TGCGCCAGCAGCTCCGGACTAGCGGGGGGGCTACGAGAGCAGTTCTTC. Drawing the rest from reference TRBV5-1 and TRBJ2-1, the complete variable domain is KAGVTQTPRYLIKTRGQQVTLSCSPISGHRSVSWYQQTPGQGLQFLFEYFSETQRNKGNFPGRFSGRQFSNSRSEMNVSTLELGDSALYLCASSSGLAGGLREQFFGPGTRLTVL.

With regard to this clone: Different DNA sequences within this sample yield the same CDR3. The J gene is TRBJ1-6, the V gene TRBV6-1; no definite D call. The CDR3 totals 11 residues. The germline V gene encodes CDR1 MNHNS and CDR2 SASEGT. V was shortened by 5 bases and J by 7 bases, with 3 bases between the two germline ends. CDR3 amino acids: CASSRNSPLHF. The CDR3 coding sequence is TGTGCCAGCAGTAGGAATTCACCCCTCCACTTT.

The gene calls are TRBV6-4 and TRBJ2-4, with a weak D call TRBD2 (7 bases). The germline V gene has CDR1 MRHNA and CDR2 SNTAGT. The CDR3 is made up of 19 amino acids. The ends were cut back, 6 bases at V and 0 bases at J, with 24 bases in the middle. The CDR3 nucleotides read TGTGCCAGCAGGGAGAGGACAGCCCGGGGGGTCCTAGCCAAAAACATTCAGTACTTC. It encodes CASRERTARGVLAKNIQYF.

The chain has TRBV6-5 and TRBJ2-3; 7 positions agree with TRBD2. CDR3 length equals 14 residues. Germline V gene lookup returns CDR1 MNHEY and CDR2 SVGAGI. V trimming: 4 bases; J trimming: 8 bases; junction bases outside the gene matches: 9. The CDR3 here is CASSFNRGEGTQYF. The CDR3 nucleotides are TGTGCCAGCAGTTTTAACCGGGGGGAGGGTACGCAGTATTTT.

This rearrangement joins TRBV6-1 to TRBJ1-6; TRBD1 matches at 10 bases. The CDR3 spans 17 residues. The J segment lost 10 bases and the V segment lost 2 bases, leaving 11 bases of the junction unmatched. Per the germline V gene, CDR1 is MNHNS and CDR2 is SASEGT. The CDR3 protein is CASSEPRVGTGVSPLHF. The CDR3 DNA sequence: TGTGCCAGCAGTGAACCTAGGGTCGGGACAGGGGTCTCACCCCTCCACTTT.

J is TRBJ2-3 and V is TRBV25-1; the match to TRBD1 covers 9 bases. The CDR3 runs to 14 residues. The germline V gene has CDR1 MGHDK and CDR2 SYGVNS. The V segment lost 4 bases and the J segment 6 bases; nucleotides outside the gene matches: 5. The CDR3 sequence: CASSGDRGGDTQYF. The CDR3 DNA reads as TGTGCCAGCAGTGGCGACAGGGGGGGGGATACGCAGTATTTT.

This rearrangement joins TRBV5-1 to TRBJ1-1, with 7 bases aligning to TRBD1. V was pared by 7 bases and J by 4 bases, with 7 bases of the junction left unmatched. CDR1 and CDR2 (germline): SGHRS, YFSETQ. The CDR3 is 13 residues long. CDR3 coding DNA: TGCGCCAGCTGTGGACAGGTTAGCACTGAAGCTTTCTTT. Its protein product is CASCGQVSTEAFF.

This clone was counted a few times. The V call is TRBV10-2, the J call TRBJ1-2; D is ambiguous. Per the germline V gene, CDR1 is WSHSY and CDR2 is SAAADI. This CDR3 spans 13 amino acids. The ends were cut back, 2 bases at V and 8 bases at J, with 12 bases in the middle. CDR3 coding DNA: TGCGCCAGCAGTGAGGGGCCGGGCAGCGGCTACACCTTC. Encoded protein: CASSEGPGSGYTF.

With regard to this clone: Other DNA sequences in the same sample also yield this CDR3. The chain has TRBV5-1 and TRBJ1-1, with D possibly being TRBD1 (5 bases). This CDR3 has 13 residues. Germline values: CDR1 SGHRS, CDR2 YFSETQ. Trimming stripped 0 bases from V and 6 bases from J, with 9 bases between. DNA of the CDR3: TGCGCCAGCAGCTTGGAAGGGGTGGCTGAAGCTTTCTTT. Its protein product is CASSLEGVAEAFF.

The V call is TRBV29-1, the J call TRBJ2-3; unclear D gene. The CDR3 covers 13 residues. CDR1 is SQVTM and CDR2 is ANQGSEA in the germline V gene. V dropped 0 bases and J dropped 6 bases, with 10 bases sitting between them. The CDR3 loop is CSVEDAFGDTQYF. CDR3 sequence (DNA): TGCAGCGTTGAAGACGCATTCGGGGATACGCAGTATTTT.

This clone was picked up a small number of times. The chain recombines TRBV10-3 with TRBJ2-4, with D unresolved. The CDR3 is 11 amino acids. Germline V gene data show CDR1 as ENHRY and CDR2 as SYGVKD. Between the trimmed V and J ends, which lost 3 bases and 8 bases, there was a span of 5 bases. The CDR3 region is CAISDADIQYF. DNA of the CDR3: TGTGCCATCAGTGACGCGGACATTCAGTACTTC.

The chain employs TRBV6-6 and TRBJ2-2; 7 bases are shared with TRBD1. The CDR3 is 15 amino acids. V lost 5 bases, J lost 4 bases, and 7 bases stayed unmatched. The germline gives CDR1 MNHNY, CDR2 SVGAGI (reference sequence). The CDR3 DNA reads TGTGCCAGCAGTCAGCCGACAGGGCGCACCGGGGAGCTGTTTTTT. This encodes CASSQPTGRTGELFF.

The count of this clone is one. The identical CDR3 is also encoded by other nucleotide sequences in the sample. The CDR3 region has the DNA TGTGCCAGCAGCTTAGGGCTGGCAGGCGGCGAGCAGTACTTC. Encoded protein: CASSLGLAGGEQYF. The chain recombines TRBV11-2 with TRBJ2-7; no clear D. The CDR3 is made up of 14 amino acids. Between the trimmed V and J ends, which lost 1 base and 6 bases, there was a span of 13 bases. Germline CDR1 SGHAT, CDR2 FQNNGV.

The V gene is TRBV10-3, the J gene TRBJ2-3; D possibly corresponds to TRBD2 (6 bases). CDR3 size: 12 residues. Germline CDR1 and CDR2: ENHRY and SYGVKD. V gave up 2 bases and J gave up 14 bases, with 14 bases separating them. The CDR3 spells CAISEVVRDRYF. The CDR3 DNA reads TGTGCCATCAGTGAGGTAGTGCGGGATCGGTATTTT.

The V gene is TRBV15, the J gene TRBJ1-4, with unresolved D. Germline V lookup: CDR1 LNHNV, CDR2 YYDKDF (reference sequence). Trimming shortened V by 3 bases and J by 17 bases, and 19 bases separated the two germline ends. The CDR3 consists of 13 residues. In nucleotides, the CDR3 is TGTGCCACCAGCAGTTCCATTTCCCGGGCAGTCTTTTTT. Translating it yields CATSSSISRAVFF.